The 21 T cell receptor beta chains in this list originate from one sample, sequenced in a study of response to subunit inactivated influenza vaccine. Using its own MiXCR run on the RT-PCR reads, TCRdb lists one record per CDR3 protein. The sample records 800,000 or so distinct CDR3 sequences, over 20% being singletons. Sequenced here: PBMCs from blood, sampled about 5 days after vaccination. These receptors were taken from a man between 45 and 60 years old who received an inactivated influenza vaccine.

The gene calls are TRBV2 and TRBJ2-3; D might be TRBD1 (5 bases). V lost 9 bases to trimming and J lost 1 base, with 11 bases between them. Germline loops: CDR1 SNHLY, CDR2 FYNNEI. This CDR3 spans 13 amino acids. The CDR3 loop is CARSIGGTDTQYF. CDR3 bases: TGTGCCAGATCAATAGGGGGCACAGATACGCAGTATTTT.

The table lists this clonotype with a few counts. CDR3 nucleotide sequence: TGCGCCAGCAGCCAAGATTTGGGCAGCAGCTCCTACGAGCAGTACTTC. Protein product: CASSQDLGSSSYEQYF. The chain is built from TRBV4-3 and TRBJ2-7; unclear D gene. This CDR3 region has 16 residues. Trimming removed 0 bases from V and 0 bases from J, with 12 bases in between. Germline V lookup: CDR1 LGHNA, CDR2 YSLEER.

The gene calls are TRBV5-5 and TRBJ2-6, with a tentative D call TRBD1 (5 bases). V was cut by 3 bases and J by 3 bases, with 7 bases left in between. The CDR3 sequence is 14 residues long. CDR1 is SGHKS and CDR2 is YYEKEE in the germline V gene (reference sequence). The CDR3 DNA reads as TGTGCCAGCAGCTGGGGCAATGGGGCCAACGTCCTGACTTTC. This codes for CASSWGNGANVLTF.

There are a few counts of this clonotype. CDR3 bases: TGTGCCTGGAGTGAATTCTTCAGCTCCTACAATGAGCAGTTCTTC. Encoded protein: CAWSEFFSSYNEQFF. The V gene is TRBV30, the J gene TRBJ2-1; D ambiguous. CDR1 and CDR2 from the germline V gene are GTSNPN and SVGIG (reference sequence). The ends were cut back, 1 base at V and 0 bases at J, with 10 bases in the middle. CDR3 length: 15 residues.

The chain uses TRBV5-1 and TRBJ2-1; D may be TRBD1 or TRBD2 (5 bases each). Trimming pared 4 bases from V and 6 bases from J, leaving 23 bases between. The CDR3 loop spans 17 amino acids. Germline assignment: CDR1 SGHRS and CDR2 YFSETQ. The CDR3 coding sequence is TGCGCCAGCAGCCTAGGGTGGGGGAGATTGGAAGGCAATGAGCAGTTCTTC. It codes for CASSLGWGRLEGNEQFF.

This clonotype showed up just a few times. J is TRBJ2-3 and V is TRBV6-5; either TRBD1 or TRBD2 may fit D (6 bases each). V dropped 0 bases and J dropped 2 bases, with 18 bases sitting between them. The CDR3 is 18 amino acids. The germline gives CDR1 MNHEY, CDR2 SVGAGI. The CDR3 spells CASSYSILGGGHTDTQYF. The CDR3 DNA reads TGTGCCAGCAGTTACTCGATTCTGGGGGGCGGCCACACAGATACGCAGTATTTT.

This chain connects TRBV30 to TRBJ1-4; no definite D call. The CDR3 runs to 13 residues. Trimming removed 1 base from V and 8 bases from J, with 11 bases in between. CDR1 and CDR2 (germline): GTSNPN, SVGIG (reference sequence). CDR3 region: CAWSAQRGEKLFF. For the CDR3, the DNA is TGTGCCTGGAGTGCACAGCGAGGGGAAAAACTGTTTTTT.

V usage is TRBV5-1 and J usage is TRBJ2-7; D is ambiguous. Germline-derived CDR1 and CDR2 are SGHRS and YFSETQ. V was cut by 0 bases and J by 5 bases, with 9 bases left in between. The CDR3 covers 13 residues. CDR3 protein: CASSLALWNEQYF. The CDR3 bases are TGCGCCAGCAGCTTGGCCCTGTGGAACGAGCAGTACTTC.

The rearrangement joins TRBV24-1 to TRBJ2-1, with no clear D. Germline V gives CDR1 KGHDR, CDR2 SFDVKD. V was shortened by 4 bases and J by 5 bases, with 8 bases between the two germline ends. The CDR3 runs 13 residues. CDR3 loop: CATSDLLHNEQFF. Here the CDR3 DNA reads TGTGCCACCAGTGACCTTCTACACAATGAGCAGTTCTTC.

This clonotype came up a few times. CDR3 in amino acids: CASSWANQPQHF. The CDR3 coding sequence is TGTGCCAGCAGTTGGGCGAATCAGCCCCAGCATTTT. The chain has TRBV6-2 or TRBV6-3 and TRBJ1-5; D is uncertain. The CDR3 is made up of 12 amino acids. CDR1 MNHEY and CDR2 SVGEGT come from the germline V gene. V lost 4 bases and J 4 bases, leaving 5 bases between the germline ends.

The chain joins TRBV6-1 to TRBJ1-2; 10 nucleotides agree with TRBD1. CDR3 length: 13 residues. Germline loops: CDR1 MNHNS, CDR2 SASEGT. The ends lost 6 bases at V and 8 bases at J; junction bases unmatched: 6. CDR3 nucleotide sequence: TGTGCCAGCAGACCCGGGACAGGGGACGGCTACACCTTC. It codes for CASRPGTGDGYTF.

This chain links TRBV27 with TRBJ2-3; the D gene is possibly TRBD2 (5 bases). Trimming stripped 10 bases from V and 2 bases from J, with 22 bases between. Germline CDR1 is MNHEY and CDR2 is SMNVEV (reference sequence). This CDR3 region has 16 residues. CDR3 bases: TGTGCCACTAGCTCCGCTCGGTCCGTTATCACAGATACGCAGTATTTT. It encodes CATSSARSVITDTQYF.

This clonotype was counted at least ten times. This chain joins TRBV6-1 and TRBJ2-1; D ambiguous. V lost 7 bases and J 1 base, leaving 14 bases between the germline ends. Germline CDR1 reads MNHNS; CDR2 reads SASEGT. This CDR3 spans 15 amino acids. CDR3: CASNQSPTSYNEQFF. The DNA of the CDR3 is TGTGCCAGCAACCAAAGTCCTACTTCCTACAATGAGCAGTTCTTC.

This clonotype was observed many times. CDR3 sequence (DNA): TGCAGTGCTAGCTGGGGGTATGAGCAGTTCTTC. As protein: CSASWGYEQFF. J is TRBJ2-1 and V is TRBV20-1; the D call may be TRBD1 or TRBD2 (5 bases each). From germline, CDR1 is DFQATT and CDR2 SNEGSKA (reference sequence). The CDR3 consists of 11 residues. V was shortened by 3 bases and J by 8 bases, with 8 bases between the two germline ends.

The sample holds many counts of this clonotype. The J gene is TRBJ2-7, the V gene TRBV7-8; D is perhaps TRBD2 (5 bases). CDR1 SGHVS and CDR2 FQNEAQ come from the germline V gene. Deletions cut 3 bases from V and 4 bases from J, with 16 bases between. The CDR3 spans 15 residues. CDR3 sequence: CASSFGLSFEYEQYF. The CDR3, as DNA: TGTGCCAGCAGCTTCGGACTCTCTTTTGAGTACGAGCAGTACTTC.

The chain couples TRBV20-1 to TRBJ2-7; the D gene is possibly TRBD1 (6 bases). Germline V gene lookup returns CDR1 DFQATT and CDR2 SNEGSKA (reference sequence). Trimming took 0 bases from V and 3 from J, leaving 18 bases between them. This CDR3 has 16 amino acids. The CDR3 loop reads CSARENRAGGFYEQYF. For the CDR3, the DNA is TGCAGTGCTAGAGAAAACAGGGCTGGCGGATTCTACGAGCAGTACTTC.

There are a few counts of this clonotype. V is TRBV6-1 and J is TRBJ2-5, with D perhaps TRBD1 or TRBD2 (6 bases each). The V end lost 8 bases, the J end lost 3 bases, and 16 bases lay between the germline ends. The CDR3 runs to 14 residues. Germline V gene data show CDR1 as MNHNS and CDR2 as SASEGT. For the CDR3, the DNA is TGTGCCAGCCTAGGGGGGAGGTACGAAGAGACCCAGTACTTC. Translating gives CASLGGRYEETQYF.

The rearrangement uses TRBV6-1 and TRBJ1-2; D ambiguous. The CDR3 length is 14 residues. The germline gives CDR1 MNHNS, CDR2 SASEGT. Trimming removed 6 bases at V and 2 bases at J, with 13 bases between. CDR3 nucleotide sequence: TGTGCCAGCAGCCCTATTGGGCAGAACTATGGCTACACCTTC. Encoded protein: CASSPIGQNYGYTF.

In this sample, this clonotype turned up many times. The rearrangement joins TRBV5-6 to TRBJ2-1; 7 bases fit TRBD1. CDR1 and CDR2 (germline): SGHDT, YYEEEE. The ends lost 1 base at V and 4 bases at J; junction bases unmatched: 5. The CDR3 consists of 15 residues. This CDR3 reads CASSLRGQRYNEQFF. For the CDR3, the DNA is TGTGCCAGCAGCTTGAGGGGACAGCGATACAATGAGCAGTTCTTC.

The chain is built from TRBV11-2 and TRBJ2-7; D remains ambiguous. V was pared by 0 bases and J by 2 bases, with 8 bases between. The CDR3 has 14 residues. Per germline, CDR1 SGHAT and CDR2 FQNNGV. In nucleotides, the CDR3 is TGTGCCAGCAGCTTAGATCTCCTCCCCTACGAGCAGTACTTC. Translation: CASSLDLLPYEQYF.

In its sample, this clonotype was seen a few times. The rearrangement joins TRBV4-2 to TRBJ2-4, with TRBD2 identical over 11 bases. With V trimmed by 1 base and J by 6 bases, 5 bases remained unmatched. CDR1 and CDR2 (germline): LGHNA, YNFKEQ. This CDR3 has 16 residues. This chain's CDR3 is CASSQVVGTSGNIQYF. In DNA, the CDR3 is TGTGCCAGCAGCCAAGTAGTCGGGACTAGCGGAAACATTCAGTACTTC.